This T cell receptor (beta chain) came from a study of regulatory T cells in long-lasting Graves disease. Study-wide results and limits: Persistent cases favored TRBV28, TRBJ1-2 and TRBJ2-5.

In building TCR beta libraries, iRepertoire HTBI primers were used together with Arm-PCR of CDR3 regions. TCRdb re-called the multiplex PCR reads through MiXCR, storing one row per CDR3 protein. This table has over 300,000 distinct CDR3 sequences, around a fifth appearing once. At least ten counts were recorded for this clonotype. Its antigen remains unidentified. Per the germline V gene, CDR1 is MNHNS and CDR2 is SASEGT. Trimming removed 5 bases from V and 9 bases from J, with 11 bases in between. CDR3 length: 13 amino acids. Time point noted: persistent/refractory GD, antithyroid drugs over 5 years with positive TRAb. Researchers made the TCR library from RNA that was extracted from PBMCs. A roughly 10-milliliter sample of peripheral blood was drawn into EDTA tubes.

The J gene is TRBJ1-6, the V gene TRBV6-1; D unresolved. Sequencing was performed on peripheral blood mononuclear cells (PBMCs), taken when the disease was refractory, from a patient treated with antithyroid drugs. This receptor was identified in a female donor with Graves disease. The CDR3 DNA reads as TGTGCCAGCAGTATCCGAGGTGGTTCACCCCTCCACTTT. This encodes CASSIRGGSPLHF.